The clone carrying this T cell receptor (beta chain) was seen only a few times. The antigen is undetermined. Treatment reported: roughly 11-day PBMC culture with coronavirus spike peptide pools or control peptides (ViraFEST assay). These CD4+ T cells came from an unexposed donor, sampled before the COVID-19 pandemic (2011-2018). This entry is derived from a study of vaccination and CD4 T cells after COVID-19. The study sequenced cultured CD4+ T cell DNA using the Oncomine TCR Beta short-read assay. MiXCR, run by TCRdb on the PCR reads, gives a single entry per CDR3 protein. The sample shows some 6,900 distinct CDR3 sequences, 50% to 55% of them seen only once. Sequenced sample: CD4+ T cells from blood, cultured in vitro. This TCR came from a human donor in good health.

The CDR3 DNA reads TGTGCCAGCAGCTCCCTCACGCGGACTAACTATGGCTACACCTTC. Its translation is CASSSLTRTNYGYTF. The chain links TRBV7-2 to TRBJ1-2; unclear D gene. Germline V gives CDR1 SGHTA, CDR2 FQGNSA. The germline V and J ends were trimmed by 4 bases and 0 bases, with 12 bases remaining between them. CDR3 length: 15 amino acids.